These T cell receptor beta chains were read from a single sample in a study of post-analysis software for immune sequencing data. TCRdb fed the PCR reads into MiXCR, producing one record per CDR3 protein. The sample has roughly 600,000 distinct CDR3 sequences; roughly 40% are singletons. Input material: blood. The receptors were gathered from a girl under 18 with multiple sclerosis. Each CDR3 is given with its conserved first and last residue. A D gene is named only where the DNA matches it firmly. Clone size, where shown, is once, few, many, or a class for clones that have expanded.

abundance,v_gene,j_gene,d_gene,CDR3nt,CDR3aa
many,TRBV7-2,TRBJ2-5,-,TGTGCCAGCAGCAACCCTGCGGAGACCCAGTACTTC,CASSNPAETQYF
-,TRBV4-1,TRBJ2-5,-,TGCGCCAGCAGCCAAGAAATGTGGGACGTAACCCAGTACTTC,CASSQEMWDVTQYF
-,TRBV5-1,TRBJ1-1,-,TGCGCCAGCAGCTCCCTTCCCGGGGTCGAGGACACTGAAGCTTTCTTT,CASSSLPGVEDTEAFF
few,TRBV27,TRBJ2-7,TRBD1,TGTGCCAGCAGTCCCGGGACAGGGGGCAACTACGAGCAGTACTTC,CASSPGTGGNYEQYF
once,TRBV20-1,TRBJ2-1,-,TGCAGTGCTAGAGATCCGAGGGCCACCTCCTCCTACAATGAGCAGTTCTTC,CSARDPRATSSYNEQFF
few,TRBV5-1,TRBJ2-5,-,TGCGCCAAAGGGGAGGAGGAGACCCAGTACTTC,CAKGEEETQYF
-,TRBV12-3/TRBV12-4,TRBJ1-2,TRBD1,TGTGCCAGCAGTGGGACAGGTCCGCAGGGGGATGGCTACACCTTC,CASSGTGPQGDGYTF
-,TRBV5-1,TRBJ2-3,-,TGCGCCAGCAGCTTGGTTACAGGTATTAGCACAGATACGCAGTATTTT,CASSLVTGISTDTQYF
-,TRBV20-1,TRBJ2-3,TRBD2,TGCAGTGCTAGAGCCCTCAGGACTCGGAGCGGGGGGTCAGATACGCAGTATTTT,CSARALRTRSGGSDTQYF
few,TRBV4-1,TRBJ2-1,-,TGCGCCAGCAGCCAAGATCTCGGCTACGGCAATGAGCAGTTCTTC,CASSQDLGYGNEQFF
few,TRBV12-3/TRBV12-4,TRBJ2-7,-,TGTGCCAGCAGTTCCTGGGGCCGCTACGAGCAGTACTTC,CASSSWGRYEQYF
-,TRBV5-1,TRBJ1-5,TRBD1,TGCGCCAGCAGCTGGACAGGGGTTAACAATCAGCCCCAGCATTTT,CASSWTGVNNQPQHF
-,TRBV12-3/TRBV12-4,TRBJ1-1,-,TGTGCCAGCAGTTTAAGGCAGGGTATGAACACTGAAGCTTTCTTT,CASSLRQGMNTEAFF
few,TRBV11-2,TRBJ2-6,-,TGTGCCAGCAGCCCAGGGTACTCTGGGGCCAACGTCCTGACTTTC,CASSPGYSGANVLTF
-,TRBV29-1,TRBJ1-2,-,TGCAGCGCCAAGCGGGCCGACAGCTATGGCTACACCTTC,CSAKRADSYGYTF
-,TRBV15,TRBJ2-3,TRBD2,TGTGCCACCAGCACACTGGGACTAGCGGGGGAGATTGCTGGCACAGATACGCAGTATTTT,CATSTLGLAGEIAGTDTQYF
few,TRBV25-1,TRBJ1-1,-,TGTGCCAGCAGTGACTTGGTTGGGGTGAACACTGAAGCTTTCTTT,CASSDLVGVNTEAFF
-,TRBV10-3,TRBJ2-1,-,TGTGCCATCAGTGAGTCAAGGAGTGAGCAGTTCTTC,CAISESRSEQFF
-,TRBV7-2,TRBJ2-1,-,TGTGCCAGCAGAACCCCCACGGACTCCTACAATGAGCAGTTCTTC,CASRTPTDSYNEQFF
-,TRBV9,TRBJ2-3,-,TGTGCCAGCAGGTCGGATAGGAAGGGTTCGGATACGCAGTATTTT,CASRSDRKGSDTQYF
-,TRBV29-1,TRBJ2-7,-,TGCGGCGCTCGACAGGCCAGCTCCTACGAGCAGTACTTC,CGARQASSYEQYF
once,TRBV5-6,TRBJ2-7,-,TGTGCCAGCAGCTTGGGGCCGGGCCAATTCTCCTACGAGCAGTACTTC,CASSLGPGQFSYEQYF
-,TRBV20-1,TRBJ2-7,TRBD2,TGCAGTGCTAGTGTCCCTAGCGGCTACGAGCAGTACTTC,CSASVPSGYEQYF
-,TRBV12-3/TRBV12-4,TRBJ2-7,TRBD1,TGTGCCAGCAGCCACTCCTTGGGGACAGGCTCCTACGAGCAGTACTTC,CASSHSLGTGSYEQYF
few,TRBV5-1,TRBJ2-3,-,TGCGCCAGCAGCACGATGGGCAGCGGAACGGGAGATACGCAGTATTTT,CASSTMGSGTGDTQYF
-,TRBV12-3/TRBV12-4,TRBJ2-1,TRBD2,TGTGCCAGCAGTTTTGGGCTAGCGGGAGCCGGTGAGCAGTTCTTC,CASSFGLAGAGEQFF
-,TRBV3-1,TRBJ2-7,-,TGTGCCAGCAGCCAAGAGGGGGCTGGCTCCTACGAGCAGTACTTC,CASSQEGAGSYEQYF
-,TRBV5-1,TRBJ1-1,-,TGCGCCAGCATGGACGGCACTGAAGCTTTCTTT,CASMDGTEAFF